A single sample gave rise to the 6 T cell receptor beta chains below, sequenced in a study of T cell responses to AZD1222 COVID-19 vaccine. Clones were read by immunoSEQ multiplex PCR, and TCRdb kept only the in-frame ones, dropping some. Found here are under 50,000 clones, roughly 90% of them singletons; the top ten hold roughly 1.1%. Material: peripheral blood, obtained 28 days after the second AZD1222 dose. The source is an adult who received the AZD1222 COVID-19 vaccine.

V usage is TRBV6-1 and J usage is TRBJ1-5; D uncertain. CDR1 MNHNS and CDR2 SASEGT come from the germline V gene. CDR3 length: 17 amino acids. The V end was cut by 1 base, the J end by 0 bases, with 13 bases between. DNA of the CDR3: TGTGCCAGCAGTGAAGGAAGGCGTCTGAATAGCAATCAGCCCCAGCATTTT. Amino acids: CASSEGRRLNSNQPQHF.

The gene calls are TRBV4-3 and TRBJ1-5; tentatively, D is TRBD1 (5 bases). The germline gives CDR1 LGHNA, CDR2 YSLEER. The CDR3 is made up of 15 amino acids. Trimming removed 3 bases from V and 0 bases from J, with 9 bases in between. The CDR3 coding sequence is TGCGCCAGCAGCCAGGGGGTCGGTAGCAATCAGCCCCAGCATTTT. Residues: CASSQGVGSNQPQHF.

V is TRBV10-3 and J is TRBJ2-5; the D gene is possibly TRBD1 (6 bases). CDR3 size: 13 residues. Germline V gene data show CDR1 as ENHRY and CDR2 as SYGVKD. Trimming removed 3 bases at V and 7 bases at J, with 12 bases between. This CDR3 reads CAISEGGFGTQYF. In nucleotides, the CDR3 is TGTGCCATCAGTGAAGGGGGTTTCGGGACCCAGTACTTC.

This chain joins TRBV19 and TRBJ2-7, with 9 bases lining up with TRBD2. The CDR3 is 14 residues long. Germline values: CDR1 LNHDA, CDR2 SQIVND (reference sequence). The J segment lost 2 bases and the V segment lost 6 bases, leaving 5 bases of the junction unmatched. CDR3 amino acids: CASREVAGAYEQYF. The CDR3 nucleotides read TGTGCCAGTAGGGAAGTAGCGGGAGCCTACGAGCAGTACTTC.

The chain recombines TRBV5-6 with TRBJ2-5; D perhaps matches TRBD2 (6 bases). V lost 3 bases and J lost 1, with 10 bases in between. Germline V gene lookup returns CDR1 SGHDT and CDR2 YYEEEE. This CDR3 is 14 amino acids long. This CDR3 reads CASSYYGGQETQYF. DNA of the CDR3: TGTGCCAGCAGCTACTACGGGGGCCAAGAGACCCAGTACTTC.

The chain combines TRBV19 with TRBJ2-1; D is uncertain. This CDR3 is 18 amino acids long. Between the trimmed V and J ends, which lost 3 bases and 5 bases, there was a span of 23 bases. The germline CDR1 and CDR2 sequences are LNHDA and SQIVND (reference sequence). The CDR3 coding sequence is TGTGCCAGTAGTATGTCATCCACCCGAACAATAAACCACAATGAGCAGTTCTTC. Translating gives CASSMSSTRTINHNEQFF. Based on the CDR3 plus reference TRBV19 and TRBJ2-1, the full variable domain is DGGITQSPKYLFRKEGQNVTLSCEQNLNHDAMYWYRQDPGQGLRLIYYSQIVNDFQKGDIAEGYSVSREKKESFPLTVTSAQKNPTAFYLCASSMSSTRTINHNEQFFGPGTRLTVL.